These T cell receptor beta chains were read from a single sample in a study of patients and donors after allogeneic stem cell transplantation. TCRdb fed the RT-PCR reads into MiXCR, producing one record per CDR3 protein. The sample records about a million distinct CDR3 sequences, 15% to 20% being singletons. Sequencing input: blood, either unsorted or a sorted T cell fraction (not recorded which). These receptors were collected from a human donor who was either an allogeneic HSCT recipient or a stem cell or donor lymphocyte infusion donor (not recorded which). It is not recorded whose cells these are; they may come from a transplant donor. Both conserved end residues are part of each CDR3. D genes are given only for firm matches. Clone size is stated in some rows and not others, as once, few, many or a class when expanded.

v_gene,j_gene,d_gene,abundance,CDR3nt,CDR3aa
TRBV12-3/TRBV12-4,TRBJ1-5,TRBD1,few,TGTGCCAGCAGTCCCCGGGACAGGGGTGAGAATCAGCCCCAGCATTTT,CASSPRDRGENQPQHF
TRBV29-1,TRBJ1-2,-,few,TGCAGCGTTGGGGAGCTCCTCGGTGGCTACACCTTC,CSVGELLGGYTF
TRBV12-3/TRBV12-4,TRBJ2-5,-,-,TGTGCCAGCAGCCGGGGAGGAGGGCCCAGTCAGTACTTC,CASSRGGGPSQYF
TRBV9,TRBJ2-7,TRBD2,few,TGTGCCAGCAGCGGAGGAATACTAGCGGGAGGGCCGGGCGAGCAGTACTTC,CASSGGILAGGPGEQYF
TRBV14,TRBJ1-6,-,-,TGTGCCAGCAGCCCCCGACTGACATCGCGGAGTTCACCCTTCCACTTT,CASSPRLTSRSSPFHF
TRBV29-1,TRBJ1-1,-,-,TGCAGCGCCGTCGGTACTGAAGCTTTCTTT,CSAVGTEAFF
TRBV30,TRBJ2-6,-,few,TGTGCCTGGAGTAGCTCTGGGGCCAACGTCCTGACTTTC,CAWSSSGANVLTF
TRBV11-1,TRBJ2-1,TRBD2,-,TGTGCCAGCAGCCACCAGCTAGCGGGGGGTCCCAATGAGCAGTTCTTC,CASSHQLAGGPNEQFF
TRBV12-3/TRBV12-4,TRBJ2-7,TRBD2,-,TGTGCCAGCAGCTTACTAGCGGGGGGGCCTATAGACTACGAGCAGTACTTC,CASSLLAGGPIDYEQYF
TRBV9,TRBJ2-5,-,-,TGTGCCAGCAGCGTAGAAGACATGGGGGCAGAGACCCAGTACTTC,CASSVEDMGAETQYF
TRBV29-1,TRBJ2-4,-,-,TGCAGCGTTGAGACCCAGGCAACCAAAAACATTCAGTACTTC,CSVETQATKNIQYF
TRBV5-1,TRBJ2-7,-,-,TGCGCCAGCAGCCCCGGGACAAAGAGCTCCTACGAGCAGTACTTC,CASSPGTKSSYEQYF
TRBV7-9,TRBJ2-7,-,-,TGTGCCAGCAGCACCCTTCATGACGAGCAGTACTTC,CASSTLHDEQYF
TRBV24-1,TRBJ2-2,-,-,TGTGCCACCAGTCCCCACCCGGGACCCCGAGAGGAAGGGGAGCTGTTTTTT,CATSPHPGPREEGELFF
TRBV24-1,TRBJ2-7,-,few,TGTGCCACCAGTGAGGACGTAACCTACGAGCAGTACTTC,CATSEDVTYEQYF
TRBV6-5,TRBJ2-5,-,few,TGTGCCAGCAGTTACTCGATATTTGTCCCTAAGGAGACCCAGTACTTC,CASSYSIFVPKETQYF
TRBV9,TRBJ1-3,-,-,TGTGCCAGCAGTGGGGTTGAAAACACCATATATTTT,CASSGVENTIYF
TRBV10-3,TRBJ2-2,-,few,TGTGCCAGCCTTAAGGGAGACACCGGGGAGCTGTTTTTT,CASLKGDTGELFF
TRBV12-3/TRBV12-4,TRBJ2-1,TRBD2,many,TGTGCCAGCAGGGGTAGCGGGGTCAATGAGCAGTTCTTC,CASRGSGVNEQFF
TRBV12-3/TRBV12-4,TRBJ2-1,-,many,TGTGCCAGCAGACGGACAGTCTATGAGCAGTTCTTC,CASRRTVYEQFF
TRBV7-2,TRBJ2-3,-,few,TGTGCCAGCAGCCGCCCAGTTCCCATGGATACGCAGTATTTT,CASSRPVPMDTQYF
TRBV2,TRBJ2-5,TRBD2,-,TGTGCCAGCAGAGGTACGGCGGGGGATCGAGAGACCCAGTACTTC,CASRGTAGDRETQYF
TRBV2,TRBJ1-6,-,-,TGTGCCAGCAGTGAAGCTCTACTTTCCGGGGAGTCTTCACCCCTCCACTTT,CASSEALLSGESSPLHF
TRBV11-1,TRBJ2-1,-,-,TGTGCCAGCAGCTTGCAGTATAGTGAGCAGTTCTTC,CASSLQYSEQFF
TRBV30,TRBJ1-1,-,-,TGTGCCTGGAGTCGCGACACCTGGGACACTGAAGCTTTCTTT,CAWSRDTWDTEAFF
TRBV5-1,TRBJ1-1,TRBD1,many,TGCGCCAGCAGCTTGGCTGGGGACAGATCGGATCTTGAAGCTTTCTTT,CASSLAGDRSDLEAFF
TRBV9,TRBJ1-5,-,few,TGTGCCAGCAGCGTAGGGGACATAGATCAGCCCCAGCATTTT,CASSVGDIDQPQHF
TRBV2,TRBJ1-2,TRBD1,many,TGTGCCAGCAGTGGTACAGGGGTCGGCTACACCTTC,CASSGTGVGYTF
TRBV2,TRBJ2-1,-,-,TGTGCCAGCAGTGAAAGGTTAAGGGACAATGAGCAGTTCTTC,CASSERLRDNEQFF
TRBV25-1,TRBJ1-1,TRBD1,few,TGTGCCAGCAGGGGGACAGGGGAAACTGAAGCTTTCTTT,CASRGTGETEAFF
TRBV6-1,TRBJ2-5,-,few,TGTGCCAGCAGCTGGGGCCGGGAGACCCAGTACTTC,CASSWGRETQYF
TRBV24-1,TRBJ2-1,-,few,TGTGCCACCAGTTTAAGGACTCCCACCTACAATGAGCAGTTCTTC,CATSLRTPTYNEQFF
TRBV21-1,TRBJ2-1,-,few,TGTGCCAGCAGCACCGGGACAAAGCAGTTCTTC,CASSTGTKQFF
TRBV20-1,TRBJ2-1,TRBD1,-,TGCAGTGCTAGATGGGACAGGGGTACGAATGAGCAGTTCTTC,CSARWDRGTNEQFF
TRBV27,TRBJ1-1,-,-,TGTGCCAGCAGTTTCGGGACGGACACTGAAGCTTTCTTT,CASSFGTDTEAFF
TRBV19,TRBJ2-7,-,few,TGTGCCAGTAGTATGCGGGGTTACCACGAGCAGTACTTC,CASSMRGYHEQYF
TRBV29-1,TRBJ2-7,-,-,TGCAGCGCACAGGACCGGGCAAGTCGCGAGCAGTACTTC,CSAQDRASREQYF
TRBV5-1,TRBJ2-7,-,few,TGCGCCAGCAGCTTCACAGGGAAGCGGGTCTACGAGCAGTACTTC,CASSFTGKRVYEQYF
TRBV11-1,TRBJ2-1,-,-,TGTGCCAGCAGCTTATATGGGGGTGACAATGAGCAGTTCTTC,CASSLYGGDNEQFF
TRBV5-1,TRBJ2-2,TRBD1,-,TGCGCCAGCAGCTTTCTACCGGGACAGGGGACCACCGGGGAGCTGTTTTTT,CASSFLPGQGTTGELFF
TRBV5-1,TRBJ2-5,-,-,TGCGCCAGCAGCTCCAGGACTAACCAAGAGACCCAGTACTTC,CASSSRTNQETQYF
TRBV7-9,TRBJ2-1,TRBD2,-,TGTGCCAGCAGCCCCCGGCTGAGCGGGGAATACAATGAGCAGTTCTTC,CASSPRLSGEYNEQFF